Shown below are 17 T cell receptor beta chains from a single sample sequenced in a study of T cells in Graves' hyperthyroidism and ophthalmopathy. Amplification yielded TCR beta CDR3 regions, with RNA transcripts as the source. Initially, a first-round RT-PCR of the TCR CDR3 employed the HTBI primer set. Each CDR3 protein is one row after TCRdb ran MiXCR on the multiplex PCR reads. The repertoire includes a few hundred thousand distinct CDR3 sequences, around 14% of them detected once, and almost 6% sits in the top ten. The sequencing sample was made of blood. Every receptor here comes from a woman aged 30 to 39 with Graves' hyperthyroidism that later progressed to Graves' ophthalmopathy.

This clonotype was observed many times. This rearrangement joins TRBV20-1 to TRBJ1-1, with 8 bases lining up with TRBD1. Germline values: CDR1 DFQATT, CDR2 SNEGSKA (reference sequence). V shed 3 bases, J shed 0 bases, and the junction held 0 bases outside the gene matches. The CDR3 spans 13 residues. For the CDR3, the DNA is TGCAGTGCTAGGGGACAGGTGAACACTGAAGCTTTCTTT. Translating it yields CSARGQVNTEAFF.

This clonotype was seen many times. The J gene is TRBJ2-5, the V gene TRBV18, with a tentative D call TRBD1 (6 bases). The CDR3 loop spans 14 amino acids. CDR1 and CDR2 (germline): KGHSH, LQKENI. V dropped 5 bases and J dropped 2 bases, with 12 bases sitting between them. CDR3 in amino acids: CASSSPRGQETQYF. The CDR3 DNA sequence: TGTGCCAGCTCATCCCCCAGGGGACAAGAGACCCAGTACTTC.

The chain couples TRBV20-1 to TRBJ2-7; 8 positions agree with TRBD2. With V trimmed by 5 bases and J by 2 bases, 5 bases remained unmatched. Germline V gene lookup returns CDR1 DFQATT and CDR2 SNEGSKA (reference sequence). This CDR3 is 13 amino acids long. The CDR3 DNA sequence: TGCAGTGCTGGCACTAGCGGACCCTACGAGCAGTACTTC. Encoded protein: CSAGTSGPYEQYF.

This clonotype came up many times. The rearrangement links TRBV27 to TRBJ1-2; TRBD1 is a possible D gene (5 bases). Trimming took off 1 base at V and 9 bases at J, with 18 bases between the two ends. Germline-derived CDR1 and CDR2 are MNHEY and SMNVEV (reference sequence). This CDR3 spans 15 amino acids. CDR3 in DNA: TGTGCCAGCAGTTTATACCCCCAGGACAACGGGCGCTACACCTTC. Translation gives CASSLYPQDNGRYTF.

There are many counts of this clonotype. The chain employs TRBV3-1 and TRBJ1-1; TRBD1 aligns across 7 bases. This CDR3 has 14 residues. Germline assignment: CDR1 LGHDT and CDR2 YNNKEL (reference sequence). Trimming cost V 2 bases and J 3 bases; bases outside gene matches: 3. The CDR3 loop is CASSQRDSDTEAFF. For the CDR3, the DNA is TGTGCCAGCAGCCAAAGGGACAGCGACACTGAAGCTTTCTTT.

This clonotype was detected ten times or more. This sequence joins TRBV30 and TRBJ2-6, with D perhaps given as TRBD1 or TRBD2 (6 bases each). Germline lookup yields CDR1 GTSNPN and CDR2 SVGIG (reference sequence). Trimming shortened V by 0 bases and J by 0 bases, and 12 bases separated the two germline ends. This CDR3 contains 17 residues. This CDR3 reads CAWSVGGHYSGANVLTF. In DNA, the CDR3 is TGTGCCTGGAGTGTGGGGGGCCACTACTCTGGGGCCAACGTCCTGACTTTC.

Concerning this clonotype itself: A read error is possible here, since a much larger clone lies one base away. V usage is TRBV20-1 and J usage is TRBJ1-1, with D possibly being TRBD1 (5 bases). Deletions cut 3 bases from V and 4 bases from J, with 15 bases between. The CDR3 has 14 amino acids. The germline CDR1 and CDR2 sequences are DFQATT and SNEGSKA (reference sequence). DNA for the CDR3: TGCAGTGCTAGCGCGCGGGGGGTAATCACTGAAGCTTTCTTT. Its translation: CSASARGVITEAFF.

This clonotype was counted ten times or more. The CDR3 DNA reads TGTGCCAGCAGTTGTTACAATGAGCAGTTCTTC. Translated, it gives CASSCYNEQFF. J is TRBJ2-1 and V is TRBV6-9; D unclear. The CDR3 sequence is 11 residues long. Per germline, CDR1 MNHGY and CDR2 SVAAGI. With 4 bases removed from V and 4 bases from J, the gap between germline ends came to 2 bases.

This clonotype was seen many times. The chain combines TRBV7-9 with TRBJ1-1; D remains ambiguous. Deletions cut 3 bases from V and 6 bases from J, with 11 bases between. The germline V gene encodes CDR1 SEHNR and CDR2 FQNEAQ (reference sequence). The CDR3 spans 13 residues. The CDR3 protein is CASSFLPEPEAFF. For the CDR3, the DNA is TGTGCCAGCAGCTTCCTACCCGAACCTGAAGCTTTCTTT.

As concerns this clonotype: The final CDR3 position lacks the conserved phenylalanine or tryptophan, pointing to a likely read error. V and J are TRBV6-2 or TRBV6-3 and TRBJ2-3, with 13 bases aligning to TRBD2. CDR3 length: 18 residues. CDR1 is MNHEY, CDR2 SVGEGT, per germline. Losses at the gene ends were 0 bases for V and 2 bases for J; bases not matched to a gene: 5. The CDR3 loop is CASSYSLLAGGDTDTQYV. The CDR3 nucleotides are TGTGCCAGCAGTTACTCTTTACTAGCGGGAGGGGACACAGATACGCAGTATGTT.

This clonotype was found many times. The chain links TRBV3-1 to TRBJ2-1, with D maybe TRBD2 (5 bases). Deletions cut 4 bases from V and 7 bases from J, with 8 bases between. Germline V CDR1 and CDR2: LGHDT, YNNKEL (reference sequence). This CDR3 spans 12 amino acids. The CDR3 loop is CASSPSGNEQFF. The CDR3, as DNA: TGTGCCAGCAGCCCGTCGGGGAATGAGCAGTTCTTC.

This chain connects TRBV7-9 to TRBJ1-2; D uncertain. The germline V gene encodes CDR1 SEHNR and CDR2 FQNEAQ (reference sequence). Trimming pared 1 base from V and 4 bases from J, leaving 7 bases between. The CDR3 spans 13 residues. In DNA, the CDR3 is TGTGCCAGCAGCTTAGGGTCTATCTATGGCTACACCTTC. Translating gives CASSLGSIYGYTF.

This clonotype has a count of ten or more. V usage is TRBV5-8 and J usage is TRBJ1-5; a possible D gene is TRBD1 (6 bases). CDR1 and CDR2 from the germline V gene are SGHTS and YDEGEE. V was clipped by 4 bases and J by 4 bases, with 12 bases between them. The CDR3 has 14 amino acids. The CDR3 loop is CASSAGQPNQPQHF. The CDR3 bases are TGTGCCAGCAGCGCCGGACAGCCTAATCAGCCCCAGCATTTT.

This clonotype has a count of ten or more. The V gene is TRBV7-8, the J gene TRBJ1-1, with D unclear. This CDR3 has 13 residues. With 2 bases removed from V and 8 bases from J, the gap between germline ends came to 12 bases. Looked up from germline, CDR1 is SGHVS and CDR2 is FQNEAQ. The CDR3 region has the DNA TGTGCCAGCAGCTTAATGCTCGGCGGGGAAGCTTTCTTT. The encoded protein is CASSLMLGGEAFF.

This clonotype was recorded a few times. The CDR3 loop is CSARPQGAASGELFF. The CDR3 DNA reads TGCAGTGCTAGACCGCAGGGGGCGGCTTCCGGGGAGCTGTTTTTT. The gene calls are TRBV20-1 and TRBJ2-2, with 8 bases identical to TRBD1. Germline assignment: CDR1 DFQATT and CDR2 SNEGSKA (reference sequence). V trimming: 2 bases; J trimming: 6 bases; junction bases outside the gene matches: 8. This CDR3 is 15 amino acids long.

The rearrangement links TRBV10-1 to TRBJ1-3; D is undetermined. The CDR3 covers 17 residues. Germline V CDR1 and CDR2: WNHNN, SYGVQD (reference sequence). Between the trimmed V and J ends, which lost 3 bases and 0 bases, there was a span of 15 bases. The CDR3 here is CASSDHPGSSSGNTIYF. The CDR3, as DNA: TGCGCCAGCAGTGATCATCCAGGTTCAAGCTCTGGAAACACCATATATTTT.

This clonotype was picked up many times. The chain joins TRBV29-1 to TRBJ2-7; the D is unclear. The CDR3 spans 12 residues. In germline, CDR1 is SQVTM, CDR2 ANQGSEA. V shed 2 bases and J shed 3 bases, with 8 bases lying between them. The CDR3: CSVERANYEQYF. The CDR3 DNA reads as TGCAGCGTTGAACGTGCTAACTACGAGCAGTACTTC.